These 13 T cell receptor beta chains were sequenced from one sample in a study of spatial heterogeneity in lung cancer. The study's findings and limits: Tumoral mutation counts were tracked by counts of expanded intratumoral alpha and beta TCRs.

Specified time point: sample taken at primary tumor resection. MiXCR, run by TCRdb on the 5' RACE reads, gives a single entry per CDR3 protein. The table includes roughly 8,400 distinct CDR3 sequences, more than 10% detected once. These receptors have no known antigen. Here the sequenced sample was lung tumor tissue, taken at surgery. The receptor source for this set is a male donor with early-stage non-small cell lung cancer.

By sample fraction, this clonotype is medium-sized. CDR3 nucleotides: TGTGCCAGCAGTGCAAATTGGGTTGCCGGGCACTTGAATGAGCAGTTCTTC. Its protein is CASSANWVAGHLNEQFF. V gene TRBV25-1 combines with J gene TRBJ2-1; no firm D call. The CDR3 consists of 17 residues. V lost 4 bases and J lost 7, with 23 bases in between. CDR1 and CDR2 (germline): MGHDK, SYGVNS.

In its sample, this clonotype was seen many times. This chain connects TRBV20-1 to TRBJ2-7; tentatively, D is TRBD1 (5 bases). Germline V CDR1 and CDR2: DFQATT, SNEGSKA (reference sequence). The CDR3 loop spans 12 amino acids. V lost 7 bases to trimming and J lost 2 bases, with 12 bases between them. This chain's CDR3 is CSVQGRAYEQYF. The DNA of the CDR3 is TGCAGTGTCCAGGGAAGGGCCTACGAGCAGTACTTC.

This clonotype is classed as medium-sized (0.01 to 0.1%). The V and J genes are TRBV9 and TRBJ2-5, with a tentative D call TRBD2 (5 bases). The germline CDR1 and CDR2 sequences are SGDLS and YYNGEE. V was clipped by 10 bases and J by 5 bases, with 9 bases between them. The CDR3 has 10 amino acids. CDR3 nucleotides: TGTGCCCAGCCGGGGGAGACCCAGTACTTC. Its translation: CAQPGETQYF.

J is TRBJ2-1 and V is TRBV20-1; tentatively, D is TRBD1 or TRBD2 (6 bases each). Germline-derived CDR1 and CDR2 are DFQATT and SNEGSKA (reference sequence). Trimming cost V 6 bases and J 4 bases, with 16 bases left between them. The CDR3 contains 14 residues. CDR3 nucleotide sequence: TGCAGTGCCCTTATGGGGGGCAATTACAATGAGCAGTTCTTC. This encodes CSALMGGNYNEQFF.

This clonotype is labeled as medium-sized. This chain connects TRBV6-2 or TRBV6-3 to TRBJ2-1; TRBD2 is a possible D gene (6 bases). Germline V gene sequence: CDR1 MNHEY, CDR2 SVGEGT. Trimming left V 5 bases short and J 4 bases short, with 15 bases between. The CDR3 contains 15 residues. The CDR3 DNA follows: TGTGCCAGCAGTACCGGGACTTCTCTTTACAATGAGCAGTTCTTC. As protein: CASSTGTSLYNEQFF.

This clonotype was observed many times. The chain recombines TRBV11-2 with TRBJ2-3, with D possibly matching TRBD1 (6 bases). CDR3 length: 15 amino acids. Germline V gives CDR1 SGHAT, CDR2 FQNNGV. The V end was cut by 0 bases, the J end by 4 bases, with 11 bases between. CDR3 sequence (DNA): TGTGCCAGCAGCTTAGAAGGGGCAGGGGCAGATACGCAGTATTTT. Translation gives CASSLEGAGADTQYF.

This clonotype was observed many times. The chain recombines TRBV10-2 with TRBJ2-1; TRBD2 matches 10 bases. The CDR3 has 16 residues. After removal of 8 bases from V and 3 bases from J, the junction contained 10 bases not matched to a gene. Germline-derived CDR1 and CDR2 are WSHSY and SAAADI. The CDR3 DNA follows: TGCGCCAGCCCCCCAAATACTAGCGGGGTCTACAATGAGCAGTTCTTC. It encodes CASPPNTSGVYNEQFF.

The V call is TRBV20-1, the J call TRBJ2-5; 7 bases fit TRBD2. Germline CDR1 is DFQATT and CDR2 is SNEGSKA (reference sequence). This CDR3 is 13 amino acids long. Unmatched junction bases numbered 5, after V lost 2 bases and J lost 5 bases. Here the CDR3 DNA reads TGCAGTGCTAGAACCGGGAGGATGGAGACCCAGTACTTC. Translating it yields CSARTGRMETQYF.

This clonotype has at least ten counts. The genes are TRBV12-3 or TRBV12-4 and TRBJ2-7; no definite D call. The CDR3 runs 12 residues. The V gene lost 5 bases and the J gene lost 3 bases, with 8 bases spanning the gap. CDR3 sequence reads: CASSVGNYEQYF. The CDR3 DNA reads TGTGCCAGCAGTGTCGGAAACTACGAGCAGTACTTC.

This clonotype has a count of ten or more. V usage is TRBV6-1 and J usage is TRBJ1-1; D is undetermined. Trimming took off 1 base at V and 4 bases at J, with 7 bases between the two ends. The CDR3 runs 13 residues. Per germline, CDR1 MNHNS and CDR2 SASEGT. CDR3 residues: CASSEVKPTEAFF. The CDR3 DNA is TGTGCCAGCAGTGAAGTGAAGCCCACTGAAGCTTTCTTT.

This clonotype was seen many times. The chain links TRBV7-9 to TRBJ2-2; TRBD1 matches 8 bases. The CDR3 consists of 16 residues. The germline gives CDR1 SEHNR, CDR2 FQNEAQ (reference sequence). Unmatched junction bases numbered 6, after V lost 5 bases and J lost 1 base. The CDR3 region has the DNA TGTGCCAGCAGCCCACAGGGGGTCTTGAACACCGGGGAGCTGTTTTTT. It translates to CASSPQGVLNTGELFF. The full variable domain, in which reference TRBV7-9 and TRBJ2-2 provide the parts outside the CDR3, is DTGVSQNPRHKITKRGQNVTFRCDPISEHNRLYWYRQTLGQGPEFLTYFQNEAQLEKSRLLSDRFSAERPKGSFSTLEIQRTEQGDSAMYLCASSPQGVLNTGELFFGEGSRLTVL.

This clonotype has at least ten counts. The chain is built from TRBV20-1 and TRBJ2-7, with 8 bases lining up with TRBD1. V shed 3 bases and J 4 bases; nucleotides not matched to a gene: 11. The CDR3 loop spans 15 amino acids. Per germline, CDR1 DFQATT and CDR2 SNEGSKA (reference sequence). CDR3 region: CSASKIGQGFYEQYF. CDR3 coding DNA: TGCAGTGCTAGTAAAATCGGACAGGGTTTTTACGAGCAGTACTTC.

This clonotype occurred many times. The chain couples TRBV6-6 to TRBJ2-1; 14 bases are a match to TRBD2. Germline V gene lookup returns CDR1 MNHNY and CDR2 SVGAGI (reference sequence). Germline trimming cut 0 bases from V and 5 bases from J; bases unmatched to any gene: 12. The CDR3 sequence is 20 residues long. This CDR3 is CASSYSGGTSGSTSNNEQFF. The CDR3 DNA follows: TGTGCCAGCAGTTACTCCGGAGGGACTAGCGGGAGTACGTCTAACAATGAGCAGTTCTTC.